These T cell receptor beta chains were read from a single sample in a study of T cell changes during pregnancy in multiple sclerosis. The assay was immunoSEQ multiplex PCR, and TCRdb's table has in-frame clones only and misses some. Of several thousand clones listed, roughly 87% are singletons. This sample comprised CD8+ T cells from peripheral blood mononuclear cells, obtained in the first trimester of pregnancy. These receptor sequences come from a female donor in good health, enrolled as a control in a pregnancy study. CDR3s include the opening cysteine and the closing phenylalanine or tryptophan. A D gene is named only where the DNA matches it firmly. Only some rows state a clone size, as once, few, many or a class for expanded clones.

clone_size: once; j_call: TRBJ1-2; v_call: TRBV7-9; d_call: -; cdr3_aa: CASSPTDSYGYTF; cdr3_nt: TGTGCCAGCAGCCCCACGGACAGCTATGGCTACACCTTC
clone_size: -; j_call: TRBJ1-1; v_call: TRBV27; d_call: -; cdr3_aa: CASSLGGASTEAFF; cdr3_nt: TGTGCCAGCAGTTTAGGGGGCGCGAGCACTGAAGCTTTCTTT
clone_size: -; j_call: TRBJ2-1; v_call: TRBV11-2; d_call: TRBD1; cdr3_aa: CASSFPGTVNNEQFF; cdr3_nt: TGTGCCAGCAGCTTCCCCGGGACAGTTAACAATGAGCAGTTCTTC
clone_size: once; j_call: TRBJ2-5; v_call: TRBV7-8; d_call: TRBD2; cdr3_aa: CASSQVAGGSETQYF; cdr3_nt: TGTGCCAGCAGCCAAGTAGCGGGGGGGTCGGAGACCCAGTACTTC
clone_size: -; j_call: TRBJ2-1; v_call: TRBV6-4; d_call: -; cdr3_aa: CASSDSINRPNEQFF; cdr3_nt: TGTGCCAGCAGTGACTCGATAAACAGGCCCAATGAGCAGTTCTTC
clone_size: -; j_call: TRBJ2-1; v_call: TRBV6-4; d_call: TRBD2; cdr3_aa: CASSDGLAGDYNEQFF; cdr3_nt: TGTGCCAGCAGTGACGGACTAGCGGGCGACTACAATGAGCAGTTCTTC
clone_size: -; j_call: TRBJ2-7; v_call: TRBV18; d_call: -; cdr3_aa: CASSTQSYEQYF; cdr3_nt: TGTGCCAGCTCAACCCAGTCCTACGAGCAGTACTTC
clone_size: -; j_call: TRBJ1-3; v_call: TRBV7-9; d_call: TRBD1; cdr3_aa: CASSFWDRTSGNTIYF; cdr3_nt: TGTGCCAGCAGCTTTTGGGACAGAACCTCTGGAAACACCATATATTTT
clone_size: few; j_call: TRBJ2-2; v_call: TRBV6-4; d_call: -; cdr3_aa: CASSQGNTGELFF; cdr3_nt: TGTGCCAGCAGTCAGGGGAACACCGGGGAGCTGTTTTTT
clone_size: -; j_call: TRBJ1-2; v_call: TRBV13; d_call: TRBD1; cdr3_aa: CASSQDREDGYTF; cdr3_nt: TGTGCCAGCAGCCAAGACAGGGAGGACGGCTACACCTTC
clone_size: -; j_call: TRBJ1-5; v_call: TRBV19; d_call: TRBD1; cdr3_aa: CASSPDRVFQPQHF; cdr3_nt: TGTGCCAGTAGTCCAGACAGGGTTTTTCAGCCCCAGCATTTT
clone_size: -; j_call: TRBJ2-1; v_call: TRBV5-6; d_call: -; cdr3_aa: CASSLWENEQFF; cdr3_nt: TGTGCCAGCAGCTTGTGGGAGAATGAGCAGTTCTTC
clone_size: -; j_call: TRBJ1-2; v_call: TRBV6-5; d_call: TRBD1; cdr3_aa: CASSYYAGGEGYTF; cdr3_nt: TGTGCCAGCAGTTACTACGCAGGGGGCGAAGGCTACACCTTC
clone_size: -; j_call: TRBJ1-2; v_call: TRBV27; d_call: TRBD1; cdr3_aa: CASSLGTGGYGYTF; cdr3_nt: TGTGCCAGCAGTTTAGGGACAGGCGGCTATGGCTACACCTTC
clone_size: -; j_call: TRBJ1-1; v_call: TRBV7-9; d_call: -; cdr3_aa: CASSLVAGRGGTEAFF; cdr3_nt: TGTGCCAGCAGCTTAGTCGCCGGCAGGGGTGGAACTGAAGCTTTCTTT
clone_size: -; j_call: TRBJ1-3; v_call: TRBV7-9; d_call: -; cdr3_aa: CASSLVVSGNTIYF; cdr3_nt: TGTGCCAGCAGCTTAGTTGTATCTGGAAACACCATATATTTT
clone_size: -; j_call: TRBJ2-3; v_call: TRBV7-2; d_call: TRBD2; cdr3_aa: CASSLELAGGYGTDTQYF; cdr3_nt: TGTGCCAGCAGCTTAGAACTAGCGGGGGGTTATGGCACAGATACGCAGTATTTT
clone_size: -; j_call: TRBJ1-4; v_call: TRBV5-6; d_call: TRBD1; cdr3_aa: CASSLSTGVNEKLFF; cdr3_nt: TGTGCCAGCAGCTTGAGTACAGGGGTTAATGAAAAACTGTTTTTT
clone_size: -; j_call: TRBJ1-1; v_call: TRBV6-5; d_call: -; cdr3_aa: CASSWAGMNTEAFF; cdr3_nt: TGTGCCAGCAGCTGGGCAGGTATGAACACTGAAGCTTTCTTT
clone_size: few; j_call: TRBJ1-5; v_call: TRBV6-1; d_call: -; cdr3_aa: CASSEALEGTGDQPQHF; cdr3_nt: TGTGCCAGCAGTGAAGCGCTCGAGGGGACGGGGGATCAGCCCCAGCATTTT
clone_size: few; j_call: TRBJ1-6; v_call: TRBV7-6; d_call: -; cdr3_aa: CASSLLDRSSYNSPLHF; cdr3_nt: TGTGCCAGCAGCTTACTCGACAGGAGCTCCTATAATTCACCCCTCCACTTT
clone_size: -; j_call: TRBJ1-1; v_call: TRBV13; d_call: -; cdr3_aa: CASSDGSPETEAFF; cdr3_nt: TGTGCCAGCAGCGACGGGTCTCCGGAGACTGAAGCTTTCTTT
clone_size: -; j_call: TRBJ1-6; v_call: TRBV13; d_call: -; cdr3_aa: CASSLSEGLNSPLHF; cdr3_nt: TGTGCCAGCAGCTTATCTGAGGGCTTGAATTCACCCCTCCACTTT
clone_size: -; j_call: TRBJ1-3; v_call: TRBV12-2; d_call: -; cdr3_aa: CASRPPPALSGGVGNTIYF; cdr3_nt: TGTGCAAGTCGCCCCCCCCCGGCCCTTTCCGGGGGAGTTGGAAACACCATATATTTT
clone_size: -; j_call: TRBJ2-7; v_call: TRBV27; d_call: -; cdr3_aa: CASSLKRLGEQYF; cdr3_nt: TGTGCCAGCAGTTTGAAACGTCTCGGCGAGCAGTACTTC
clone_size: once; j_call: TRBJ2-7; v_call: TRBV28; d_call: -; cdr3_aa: CATGKGVGEQYF; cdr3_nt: TGTGCCACAGGGAAGGGCGTGGGGGAGCAGTACTTC
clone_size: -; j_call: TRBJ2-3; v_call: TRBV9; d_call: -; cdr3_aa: CASSVGQASDTQYF; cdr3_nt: TGTGCCAGCAGCGTAGGACAGGCGTCGGATACGCAGTATTTT
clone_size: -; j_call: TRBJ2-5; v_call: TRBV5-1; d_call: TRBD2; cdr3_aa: CASSSGTSGGETQYF; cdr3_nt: TGCGCCAGCAGCTCCGGGACTAGCGGGGGAGAGACCCAGTACTTC
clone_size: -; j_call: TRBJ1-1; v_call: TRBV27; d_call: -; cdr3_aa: CASSLLSQGNTEAFF; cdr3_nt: TGTGCCAGCAGCCTACTATCGCAGGGGAACACTGAAGCTTTCTTT
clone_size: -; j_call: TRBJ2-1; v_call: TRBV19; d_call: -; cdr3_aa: CASSIGGRWDEQFF; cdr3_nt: TGTGCCAGTAGTATAGGGGGCCGGTGGGATGAGCAGTTCTTC
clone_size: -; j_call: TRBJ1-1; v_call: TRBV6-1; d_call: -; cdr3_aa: CASSEGAGYEAFF; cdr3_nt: TGTGCCAGCAGTGAAGGGGCCGGATATGAAGCTTTCTTT
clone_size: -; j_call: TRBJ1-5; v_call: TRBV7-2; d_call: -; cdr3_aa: CASSLDDSGSNQPQHF; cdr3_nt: TGTGCCAGCAGCTTAGACGACTCTGGGAGCAATCAGCCCCAGCATTTT
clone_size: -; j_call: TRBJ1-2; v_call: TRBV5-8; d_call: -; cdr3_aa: CASSLRTGRGSYGYTF; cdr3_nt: TGTGCCAGCAGCCTCCGTACGGGCAGAGGGAGCTATGGCTACACCTTC
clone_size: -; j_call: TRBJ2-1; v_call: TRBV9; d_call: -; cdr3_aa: CASSDASAQPHEQFF; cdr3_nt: TGTGCCAGCAGCGACGCTAGCGCACAACCCCATGAGCAGTTCTTC
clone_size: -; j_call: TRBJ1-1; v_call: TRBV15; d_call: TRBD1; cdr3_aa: CATSRGQGMNTEAFF; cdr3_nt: TGTGCCACCAGCAGAGGACAGGGGATGAACACTGAAGCTTTCTTT
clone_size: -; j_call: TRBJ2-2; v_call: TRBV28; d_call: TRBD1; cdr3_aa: CASRRYRGDTGELFF; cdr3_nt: TGTGCCAGCAGAAGATACAGGGGGGACACCGGGGAGCTGTTTTTT
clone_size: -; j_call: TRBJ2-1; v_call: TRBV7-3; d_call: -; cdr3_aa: CASSPRGAAYNEQFF; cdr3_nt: TGTGCCAGCAGCCCCCGCGGGGCCGCGTACAATGAGCAGTTCTTC
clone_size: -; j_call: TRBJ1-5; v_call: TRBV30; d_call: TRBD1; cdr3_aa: CAWSEQGDSQPQHF; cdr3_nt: TGTGCCTGGAGTGAACAGGGGGATAGTCAGCCCCAGCATTTT
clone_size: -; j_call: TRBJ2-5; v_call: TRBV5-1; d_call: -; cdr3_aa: CASSGGLEETQYF; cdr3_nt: TGCGCCAGCAGCGGGGGCCTCGAAGAGACCCAGTACTTC
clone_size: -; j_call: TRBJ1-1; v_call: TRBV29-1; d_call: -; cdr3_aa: CSVVPSAAEAFF; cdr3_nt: TGCAGCGTTGTACCCTCAGCGGCTGAAGCTTTCTTT
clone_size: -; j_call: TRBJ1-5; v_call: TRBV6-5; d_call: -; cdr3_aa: CASSYSSQDQPQHF; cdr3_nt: TGTGCCAGCAGTTACTCGAGCCAGGATCAGCCCCAGCATTTT
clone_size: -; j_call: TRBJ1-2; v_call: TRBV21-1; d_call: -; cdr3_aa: CASSKLGLSKNYGYTF; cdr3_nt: TGTGCCAGCAGCAAATTGGGACTATCCAAAAACTATGGCTACACCTTC
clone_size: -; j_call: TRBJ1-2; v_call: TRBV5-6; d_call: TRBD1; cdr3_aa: CASNPTGGARGYTF; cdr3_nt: TGTGCCAGCAACCCTACAGGGGGCGCTCGTGGCTACACCTTC
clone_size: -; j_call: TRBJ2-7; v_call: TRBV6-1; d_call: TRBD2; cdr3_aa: CASSEGAGGSYEQYF; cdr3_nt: TGTGCCAGCAGTGAAGGGGCGGGGGGCTCCTACGAGCAGTACTTC
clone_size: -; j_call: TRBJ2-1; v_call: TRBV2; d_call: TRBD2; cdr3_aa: CASSEWDYSEQFF; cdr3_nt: TGTGCCAGCAGTGAATGGGACTACAGTGAGCAGTTCTTC
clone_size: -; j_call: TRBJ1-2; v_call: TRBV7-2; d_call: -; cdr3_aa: CASSYLGGAGYTF; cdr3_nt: TGTGCCAGCAGCTATCTGGGGGGAGCAGGCTACACCTTC
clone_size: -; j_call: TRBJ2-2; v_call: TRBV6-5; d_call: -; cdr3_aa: CASRGRLQLTGELFF; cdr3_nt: TGTGCCAGCAGGGGCCGTCTACAGCTCACCGGGGAGCTGTTTTTT
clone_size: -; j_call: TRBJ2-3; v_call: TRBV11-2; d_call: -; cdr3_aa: CASSPSGGGWTDTQYF; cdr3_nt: TGTGCCAGCAGCCCTTCAGGTGGGGGGTGGACAGATACGCAGTATTTT
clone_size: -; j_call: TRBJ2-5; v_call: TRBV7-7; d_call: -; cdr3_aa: CASSLGPQGTLRTQYF; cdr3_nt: TGTGCTAGCAGCTTAGGGCCCCAGGGAACCCTTCGGACCCAGTACTTC
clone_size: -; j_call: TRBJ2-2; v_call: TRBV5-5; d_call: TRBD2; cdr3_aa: CASSLDTSGGFDGELFF; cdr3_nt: TGTGCCAGCAGCTTGGATACTAGCGGGGGTTTTGACGGGGAGCTGTTTTTT
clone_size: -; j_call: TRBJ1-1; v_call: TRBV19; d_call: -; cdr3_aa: CASSIDTVMNTEAFF; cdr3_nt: TGTGCCAGTAGTATAGATACAGTCATGAACACTGAAGCTTTCTTT
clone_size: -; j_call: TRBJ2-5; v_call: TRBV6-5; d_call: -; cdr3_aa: CASSYGGQETQYF; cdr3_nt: TGTGCCAGCAGTTACGGGGGGCAAGAGACCCAGTACTTC
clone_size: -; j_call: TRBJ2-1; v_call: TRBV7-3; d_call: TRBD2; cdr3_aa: CASSLIVGEGTSGDNEQFF; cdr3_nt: TGTGCCAGCAGCTTAATAGTCGGAGAGGGGACTAGCGGGGACAATGAGCAGTTCTTC
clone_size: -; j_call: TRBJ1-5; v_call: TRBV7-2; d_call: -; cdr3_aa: CAGGDGAGNQPQHF; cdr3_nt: TGTGCCGGGGGGGATGGGGCCGGCAATCAGCCCCAGCATTTT